This TCR beta chain stems from a study of PD-1 blockade in classical Hodgkin lymphoma. Study results and limitations: It was CD4+ TCR diversity, not CD8+, that rose significantly by C4D1. Anyone who began nivolumab under 1 year after ASCT was excluded. Compared with healthy donors, newly diagnosed patients reportedly showed lower baseline TCR diversity.

Clones were read by immunoSEQ multiplex PCR, and TCRdb kept only the in-frame ones, dropping some. The sample lists 120,000 to 150,000 clones; under 85% were seen once. Concerning this clone itself: Its antigen remains unknown.

Every patient was affected by relapse after autologous stem cell transplantation, while exposure to brentuximab vedotin was not uniform. Sequences were derived from peripheral blood mononuclear cells (PBMCs), sampled before the second cycle of nivolumab. The receptor comes from a human donor with classical Hodgkin lymphoma.

Here the CDR3 reads CASTGLAGLREAQFF. The CDR3 DNA reads as TGTGCCAGCACGGGACTAGCGGGGCTTAGGGAAGCGCAGTTCTTC. The chain is built from TRBV27 and TRBJ2-1; TRBD2 matches at 13 bases. The CDR3 length is 15 residues. Germline CDR1 is MNHEY and CDR2 is SMNVEV (reference sequence). The junction had 12 bases not matched to a gene; V was cut back by 7 bases and J by 12 bases.